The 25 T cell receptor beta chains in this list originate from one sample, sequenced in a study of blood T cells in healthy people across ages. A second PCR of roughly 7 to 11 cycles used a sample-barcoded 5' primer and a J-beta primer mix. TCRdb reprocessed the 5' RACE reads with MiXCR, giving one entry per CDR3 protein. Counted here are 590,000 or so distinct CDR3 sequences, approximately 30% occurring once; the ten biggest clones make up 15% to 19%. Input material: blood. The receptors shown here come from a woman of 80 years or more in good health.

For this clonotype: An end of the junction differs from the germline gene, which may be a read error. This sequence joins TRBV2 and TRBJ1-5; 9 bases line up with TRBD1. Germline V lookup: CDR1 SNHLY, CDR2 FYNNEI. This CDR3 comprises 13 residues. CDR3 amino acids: CASGGQGDQSQHF. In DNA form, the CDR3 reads TGTGCCTCTGGGGGACAGGGAGATCAGTCCCAGCATTTT.

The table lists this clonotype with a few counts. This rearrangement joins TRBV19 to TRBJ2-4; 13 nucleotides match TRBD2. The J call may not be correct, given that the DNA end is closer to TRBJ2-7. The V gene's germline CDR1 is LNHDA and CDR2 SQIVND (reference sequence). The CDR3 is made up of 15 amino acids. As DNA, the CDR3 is TGTGCCAGTAGTACGACTAGCGGGGGGATCAACGAGCAGTACTTC. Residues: CASSTTSGGINEQYF.

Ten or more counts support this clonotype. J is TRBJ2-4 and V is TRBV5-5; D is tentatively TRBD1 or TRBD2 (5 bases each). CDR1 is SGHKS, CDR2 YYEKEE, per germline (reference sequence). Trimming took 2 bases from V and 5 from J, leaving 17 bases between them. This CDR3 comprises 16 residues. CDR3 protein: CASSFTPGRPQNIQYF. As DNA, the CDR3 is TGTGCCAGCAGCTTTACACCGGGGCGTCCCCAAAACATTCAGTACTTC.

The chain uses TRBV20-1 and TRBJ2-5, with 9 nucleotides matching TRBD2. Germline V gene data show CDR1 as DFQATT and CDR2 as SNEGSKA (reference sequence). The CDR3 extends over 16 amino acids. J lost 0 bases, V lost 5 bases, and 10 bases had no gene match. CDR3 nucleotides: TGCAGTGCTGATGTAGCGGGAGAGGTAGACCAAGAGACCCAGTACTTC. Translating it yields CSADVAGEVDQETQYF.

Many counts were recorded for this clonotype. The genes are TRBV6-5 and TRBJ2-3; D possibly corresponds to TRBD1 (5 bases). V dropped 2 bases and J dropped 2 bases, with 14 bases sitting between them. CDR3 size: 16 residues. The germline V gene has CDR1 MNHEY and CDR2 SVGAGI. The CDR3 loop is CASSYGHTGFTDTQYF. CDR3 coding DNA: TGTGCCAGCAGTTACGGACACACAGGATTCACAGATACGCAGTATTTT.

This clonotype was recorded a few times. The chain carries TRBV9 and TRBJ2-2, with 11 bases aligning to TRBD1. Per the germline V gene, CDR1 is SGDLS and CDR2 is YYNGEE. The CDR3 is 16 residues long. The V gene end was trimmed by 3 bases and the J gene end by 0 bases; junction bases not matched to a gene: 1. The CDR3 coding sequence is TGTGCCAGCAGCGGGGGACAGGGGGCGAACACCGGGGAGCTGTTTTTT. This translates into CASSGGQGANTGELFF.

As DNA, the CDR3 is TGTGCCAGCAGGGATTCTACTCGCGAGCAGTACTTC. Protein: CASRDSTREQYF. V gene TRBV6-2 or TRBV6-3 combines with J gene TRBJ2-7; D ambiguous. The CDR3 spans 12 residues. V lost 6 bases and J lost 6, with 12 bases in between. CDR1 MNHEY and CDR2 SVGEGT come from the germline V gene.

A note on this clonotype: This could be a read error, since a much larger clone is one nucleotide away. CDR3 protein: CASSERGVYEQYF. CDR3 nucleotide sequence: TGTGCCAGCAGTGAAAGAGGAGTTTACGAGCAGTACTTC. The chain combines TRBV2 with TRBJ2-7, with D unresolved. This CDR3 is built from 13 residues. Germline CDR1 SNHLY, CDR2 FYNNEI. Trimming took off 2 bases at V and 4 bases at J, with 9 bases between the two ends.

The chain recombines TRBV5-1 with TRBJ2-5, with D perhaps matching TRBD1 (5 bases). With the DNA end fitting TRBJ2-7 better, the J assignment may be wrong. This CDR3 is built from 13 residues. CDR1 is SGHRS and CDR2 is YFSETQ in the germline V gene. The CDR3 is CASSTTGDYEQYF. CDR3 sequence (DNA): TGCGCCAGCAGCACCACAGGTGACTACGAGCAGTACTTC.

The CDR3 reads CASTPNLSSGNTIYF. Written as DNA, the CDR3 is TGTGCCAGCACACCTAACCTGTCCTCTGGAAACACCATATATTTT. The chain couples TRBV7-9 to TRBJ1-3; D is undetermined. The V gene's germline CDR1 is SEHNR and CDR2 FQNEAQ (reference sequence). CDR3 size: 15 residues. The V gene lost 7 bases and the J gene lost 0 bases, with 13 bases spanning the gap.

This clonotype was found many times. CDR3 bases: TGTGCCAGCAGCTTCGGACTAGCGGGGGGGCCCGATACGCAGTATTTT. It specifies CASSFGLAGGPDTQYF. V is TRBV7-9 and J is TRBJ2-3; 15 bases are a match to TRBD2. The germline CDR1 and CDR2 sequences are SEHNR and FQNEAQ (reference sequence). J was trimmed by 6 bases and V by 3 bases; bases with no gene match: 4. CDR3 length: 16 residues.

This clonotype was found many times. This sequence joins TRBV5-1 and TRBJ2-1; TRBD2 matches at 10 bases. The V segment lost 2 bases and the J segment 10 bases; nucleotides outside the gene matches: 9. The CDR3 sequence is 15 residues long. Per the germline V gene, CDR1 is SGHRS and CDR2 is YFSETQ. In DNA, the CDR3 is TGCGCCAGCAGCTTAAGCGGGGGGGCCTCTCAGGAGCAGTTCTTC. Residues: CASSLSGGASQEQFF.

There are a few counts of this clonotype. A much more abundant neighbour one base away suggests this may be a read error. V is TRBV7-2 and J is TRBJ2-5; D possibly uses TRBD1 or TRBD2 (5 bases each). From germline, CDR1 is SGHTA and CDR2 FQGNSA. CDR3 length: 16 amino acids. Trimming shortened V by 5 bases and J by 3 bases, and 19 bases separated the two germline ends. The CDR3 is CASSVLIGAGKETQYF. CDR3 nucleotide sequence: TGTGCCAGCAGCGTTTTGATCGGGGCGGGTAAAGAGACCCAGTACTTC.

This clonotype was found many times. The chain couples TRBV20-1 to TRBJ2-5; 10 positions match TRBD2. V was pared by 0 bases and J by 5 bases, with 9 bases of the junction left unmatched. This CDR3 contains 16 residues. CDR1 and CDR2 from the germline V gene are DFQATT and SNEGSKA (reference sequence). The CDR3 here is CSARDPQRGGGETQYF. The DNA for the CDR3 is TGCAGTGCTAGAGATCCCCAGCGGGGGGGCGGGGAGACCCAGTACTTC.

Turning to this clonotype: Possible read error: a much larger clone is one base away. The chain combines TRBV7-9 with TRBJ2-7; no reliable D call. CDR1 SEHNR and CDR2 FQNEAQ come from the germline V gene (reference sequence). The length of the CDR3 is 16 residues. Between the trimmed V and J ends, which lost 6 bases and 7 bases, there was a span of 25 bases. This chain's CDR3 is CASRRDLLTFGDEQYF. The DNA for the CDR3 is TGTGCCAGCAGGCGCGACTTATTGACTTTTGGAGATGAGCAGTACTTC.

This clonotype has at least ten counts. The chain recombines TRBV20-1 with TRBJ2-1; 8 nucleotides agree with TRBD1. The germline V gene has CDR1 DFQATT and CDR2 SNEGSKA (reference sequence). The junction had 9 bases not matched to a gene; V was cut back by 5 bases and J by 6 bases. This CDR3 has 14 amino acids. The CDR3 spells CSAPGQGAFNEQFF. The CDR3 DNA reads TGCAGTGCTCCCGGGCAGGGGGCGTTCAATGAGCAGTTCTTC.

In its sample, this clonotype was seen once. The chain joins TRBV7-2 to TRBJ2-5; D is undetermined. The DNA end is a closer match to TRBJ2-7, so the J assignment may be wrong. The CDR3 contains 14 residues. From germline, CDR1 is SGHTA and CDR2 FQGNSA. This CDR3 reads CASSLVRDNYEQYF. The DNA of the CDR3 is TGTGCCAGCAGCTTAGTCAGAGACAACTACGAGCAGTACTTC.

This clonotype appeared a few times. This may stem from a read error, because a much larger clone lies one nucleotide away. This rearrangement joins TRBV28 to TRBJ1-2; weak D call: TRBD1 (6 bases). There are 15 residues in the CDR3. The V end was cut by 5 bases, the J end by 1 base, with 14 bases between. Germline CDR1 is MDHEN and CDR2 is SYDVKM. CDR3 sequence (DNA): TGTGCCAGCAGTACCGGGACAAATGTTAACTATGGCTACACCTTC. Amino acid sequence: CASSTGTNVNYGYTF.

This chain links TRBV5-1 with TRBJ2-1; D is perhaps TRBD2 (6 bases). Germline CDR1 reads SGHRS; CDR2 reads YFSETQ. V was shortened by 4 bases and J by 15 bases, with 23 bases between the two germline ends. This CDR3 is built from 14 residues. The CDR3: CASSPNPRDSLSFF. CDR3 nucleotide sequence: TGCGCCAGCAGCCCGAACCCACGGGACTCCCTTTCGTTCTTC.

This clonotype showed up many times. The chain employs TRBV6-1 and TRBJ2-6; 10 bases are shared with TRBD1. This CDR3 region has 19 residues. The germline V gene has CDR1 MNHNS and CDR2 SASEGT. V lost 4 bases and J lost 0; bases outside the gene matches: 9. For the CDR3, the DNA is TGTGCCAGCAGTGCTCGGACAGGGGGACGTAGCTCTGGGGCCAACGTCCTGACTTTC. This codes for CASSARTGGRSSGANVLTF.

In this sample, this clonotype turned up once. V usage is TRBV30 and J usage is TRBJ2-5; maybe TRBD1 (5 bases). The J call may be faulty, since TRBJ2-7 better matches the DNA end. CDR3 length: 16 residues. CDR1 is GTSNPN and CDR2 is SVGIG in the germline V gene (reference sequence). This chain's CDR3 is CAWSVLGPFFIHEQYF. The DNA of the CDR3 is TGTGCCTGGAGTGTACTGGGGCCCTTTTTCATCCACGAGCAGTACTTC.

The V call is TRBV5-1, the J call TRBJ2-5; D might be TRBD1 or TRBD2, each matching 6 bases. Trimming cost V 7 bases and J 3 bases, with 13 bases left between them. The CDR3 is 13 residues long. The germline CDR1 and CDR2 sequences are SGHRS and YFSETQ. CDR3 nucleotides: TGCGCCAGCGGGACAAGGGGGGAAGAGACCCAGTACTTC. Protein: CASGTRGEETQYF.

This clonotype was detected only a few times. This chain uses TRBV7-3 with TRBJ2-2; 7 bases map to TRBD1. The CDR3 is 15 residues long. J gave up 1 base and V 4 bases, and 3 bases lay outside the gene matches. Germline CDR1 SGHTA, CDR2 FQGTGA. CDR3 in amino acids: CASSSWTGNTGELFF. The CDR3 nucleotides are TGTGCCAGCAGCTCCTGGACAGGGAACACCGGGGAGCTGTTTTTT.

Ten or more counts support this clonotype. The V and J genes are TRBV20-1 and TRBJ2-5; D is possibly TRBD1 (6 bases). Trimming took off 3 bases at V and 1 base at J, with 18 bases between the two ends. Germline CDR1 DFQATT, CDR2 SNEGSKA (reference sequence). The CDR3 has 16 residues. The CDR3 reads CSASTRTAAFQETQYF. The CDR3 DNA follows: TGCAGTGCTAGTACGAGGACAGCCGCCTTCCAAGAGACCCAGTACTTC.

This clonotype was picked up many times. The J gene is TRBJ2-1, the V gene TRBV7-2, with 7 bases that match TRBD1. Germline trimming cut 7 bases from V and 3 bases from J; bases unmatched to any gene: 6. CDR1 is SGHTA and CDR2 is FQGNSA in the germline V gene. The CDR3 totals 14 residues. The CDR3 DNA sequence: TGTGCCAGCACCCGTGGACAGGACTACAATGAGCAGTTCTTC. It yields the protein CASTRGQDYNEQFF.